The rows below give T cell receptor beta chains drawn from one sample of a study of blood T cell repertoires in COVID-19. Profiled with immunoSEQ multiplex PCR; TCRdb holds only in-frame clones, not every one. The sample consists of around 160,000 clones, about 86% of them appearing once. Sequencing input: peripheral blood. The receptors originated from a man between 60 and 75 years old with acute or convalescent COVID-19. The CDR3 runs from the conserved cysteine through the conserved F or W. D genes are given only for firm matches. Clone size appears in some rows only: once, few, many, or a class for an expanded clone.

NA	TRBJ2-5	TRBV2	NA	CASSRTGSEDQYF	TGTGCCAGCAGTCGGACTGGCTCTGAGGACCAGTACTTC
NA	TRBJ2-3	TRBV14	NA	CASSLLGSRGGTQYF	TGTGCCAGCAGCCTTTTGGGATCAAGGGGTGGTACGCAGTATTTT
NA	TRBJ1-3	TRBV2	NA	CASSAGVMSGNTIYF	TGTGCCAGCAGTGCCGGGGTCATGTCTGGAAACACCATATATTTT
once	TRBJ2-6	TRBV27	NA	CASSLRAGSSSGANVLTF	TGTGCCAGCAGTTTAAGGGCAGGGTCGAGCTCTGGGGCCAACGTCCTGACTTTC
NA	TRBJ2-5	TRBV5-4	TRBD1	CAARQGLQETQYF	TGTGCCGCCCGACAGGGGCTCCAAGAGACCCAGTACTTC
NA	TRBJ2-7	TRBV18	NA	CASSPPEAREQYF	TGTGCCAGCTCACCACCGGAGGCTCGGGAGCAGTACTTC
NA	TRBJ1-5	TRBV19	NA	CASSIQGREYSNQPQHF	TGTGCCAGTAGTATTCAGGGCAGGGAATATAGCAATCAGCCCCAGCATTTT
NA	TRBJ2-7	TRBV12-3/TRBV12-4	NA	CASFQYEQYF	TGTGCCAGCTTCCAGTACGAGCAGTACTTC
few	TRBJ2-1	TRBV24-1	NA	CATSDFSAVNNEQFF	TGTGCCACCAGTGATTTCAGCGCAGTAAACAATGAGCAGTTCTTC
few	TRBJ1-6	TRBV30	NA	CAWSVDSSNSPLHF	TGTGCCTGGAGTGTAGACAGTTCTAATTCACCCCTCCACTTT
NA	TRBJ2-2	TRBV11-3	TRBD2	CASSFTLGLTSGRGTGELFF	TGTGCCAGCAGCTTCACCTTGGGGTTAACTAGCGGGAGAGGTACCGGGGAGCTGTTTTTT
once	TRBJ2-1	TRBV7-8	TRBD2	CASSLVIAGAYNEQFF	TGTGCCAGCAGCTTAGTGATAGCGGGGGCCTACAATGAGCAGTTCTTC
NA	TRBJ1-2	TRBV28	NA	CASSLWEKGIGKNGYTF	TGTGCCAGCAGTTTATGGGAGAAGGGGATTGGGAAGAATGGCTACACCTTC
once	TRBJ1-1	TRBV15	TRBD1	CATSREQGIAFF	TGTGCCACCAGCAGAGAACAGGGGATAGCTTTCTTT
NA	TRBJ2-7	TRBV7-2	TRBD2	CASSLRLAGVVYEQYF	TGTGCCAGCAGCCTTCGACTAGCGGGAGTAGTCTACGAGCAGTACTTC
NA	TRBJ2-3	TRBV4-2	TRBD2	CASNGTNGTDTQYF	TGTGCCAGCAACGGGACTAACGGCACAGATACGCAGTATTTT
NA	TRBJ2-7	TRBV2	TRBD1	CASRTGGSSYEQYF	TGTGCCAGCCGCACAGGGGGTAGCTCCTACGAGCAGTACTTC
NA	TRBJ1-4	TRBV9	TRBD1	CASSGRTGKNEKLFF	TGTGCCAGCAGCGGCCGGACAGGGAAGAATGAAAAACTGTTTTTT
NA	TRBJ2-3	TRBV5-1	TRBD1	CASSSTGTGKADTQYF	TGCGCCAGCAGCTCAACCGGGACAGGAAAAGCAGATACGCAGTATTTT
NA	TRBJ1-6	TRBV7-3	TRBD1	CASSLTGNNSPLHF	TGTGCCAGCAGCCTGACAGGGAATAATTCACCCCTCCACTTT